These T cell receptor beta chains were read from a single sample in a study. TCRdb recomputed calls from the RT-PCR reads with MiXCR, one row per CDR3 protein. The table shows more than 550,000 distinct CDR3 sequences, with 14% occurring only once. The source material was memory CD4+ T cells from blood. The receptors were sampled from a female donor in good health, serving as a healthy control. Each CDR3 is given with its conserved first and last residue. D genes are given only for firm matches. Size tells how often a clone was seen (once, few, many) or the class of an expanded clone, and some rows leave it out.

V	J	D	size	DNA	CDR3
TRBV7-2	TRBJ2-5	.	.	TGTGCCAGCAGCCCCTCCGTTAGGGAGACCCAGTACTTC	CASSPSVRETQYF
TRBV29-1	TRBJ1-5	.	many	TGCAGCGTCGCATGGGGGGGACAGCCCCAGCATTTT	CSVAWGGQPQHF
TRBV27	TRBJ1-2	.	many	TGTGCCAGCAGTCGAGGGGTTGACGGAAGCTCCTATGGCTACACCTTC	CASSRGVDGSSYGYTF
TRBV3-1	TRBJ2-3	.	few	TGTGCCAGCAGCCAGATGGGGAACACAGATACGCAGTATTTT	CASSQMGNTDTQYF
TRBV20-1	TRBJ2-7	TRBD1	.	TGCAGTGCTAGGGATCGACAGGGTCATTGGTACTACGAGCAGTACTTC	CSARDRQGHWYYEQYF
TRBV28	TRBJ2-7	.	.	TGTGCCAGCAGTATAAACACCTACGAGCAGTACTTC	CASSINTYEQYF
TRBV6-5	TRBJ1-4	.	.	TGTGCCAGCACCCCGGGACGGCGTAATGAAAAACTGTTTTTT	CASTPGRRNEKLFF
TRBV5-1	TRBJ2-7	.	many	TGCGCCAGCAGCTTGGAACGCGGCGAGCAGTACTTC	CASSLERGEQYF
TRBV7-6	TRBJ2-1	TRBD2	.	TGTGCCAGCAGCTTAGAAGCAGGAGCGGGAGGGGCGAGGGGCAATGAGCAGTTCTTC	CASSLEAGAGGARGNEQFF
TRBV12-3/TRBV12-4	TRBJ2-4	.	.	TGTGCCAGCAGTCTCAGGAGCCTAGCCAAAAACATTCAGTACTTC	CASSLRSLAKNIQYF
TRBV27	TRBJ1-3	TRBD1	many	TGTGCCAGCAGTTTGGGGGACAGCTCTGGAAACACCATATATTTT	CASSLGDSSGNTIYF
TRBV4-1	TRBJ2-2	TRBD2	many	TGCGCCAGCAGCCAAGGACTAGCGGGAGTGGGAGGTACCGGGGAGCTGTTTTTT	CASSQGLAGVGGTGELFF
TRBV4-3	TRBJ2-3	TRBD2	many	TGCGCCAGCAGCCAAACGACTAGCGGGAGAGATACGCAGTATTTT	CASSQTTSGRDTQYF
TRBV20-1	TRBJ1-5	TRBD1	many	TGCAGTGCTTGGGACAGGAATAGCAATCAGCCCCAGCATTTT	CSAWDRNSNQPQHF
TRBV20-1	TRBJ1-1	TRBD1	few	TGCAGTGCTAGAATAGGGGGCCCAAGCACTGAAGCTTTCTTT	CSARIGGPSTEAFF
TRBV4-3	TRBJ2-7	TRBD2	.	TGCGCCAGCAGCCAAGTCGGAGGGCGGGGGGAATACGAGCAGTACTTC	CASSQVGGRGEYEQYF
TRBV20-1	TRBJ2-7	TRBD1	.	TGCAGTGCTAGTCGGACAGGGGACGAGCAGTACTTC	CSASRTGDEQYF
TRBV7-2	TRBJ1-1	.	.	TGTGCCAGCAGCTTGGGGGCAGGGCTCACTGAAGCTTTCTTT	CASSLGAGLTEAFF
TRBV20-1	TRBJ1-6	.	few	TGCAGTGCTAGAGCGGGGGGGGAATCACCCCTCCACTTT	CSARAGGESPLHF